Detailed here is one T cell receptor (beta chain). This clone's antigen is unknown. The sample holds no much larger clone one base away, and base qualities are not on file. The entry originates in a study of CD8 T cells in ankylosing spondylitis (dated by TCRdb to the late 2010s). The study in broad terms: The study set out to find disease-linked TCR variants by profiling T cell receptor beta repertoires in ankylosing spondylitis patients and healthy donors. Peripheral blood was sampled, and synovial fluid was additionally collected from ankylosing spondylitis patients. The full study cohort comprised 25 ankylosing spondylitis patients and roughly 110 healthy donors. What the research found in general, with its limitations: Some TCR beta motif variants had previously been reported in synovial fluid and blood of reactive arthritis patients, which suggested common disease-initiation mechanisms. A TCR beta motif made up of several highly homologous amino acid variants appeared to be characteristic of blood from ankylosing spondylitis patients. The disease-linked clones had a CD8+ phenotype and were found at relatively low frequencies in peripheral blood. According to the report, matched synovial fluid samples from ankylosing spondylitis patients were significantly enriched for the disease-linked clones.

Sequencing relied on an Illumina HiSeq 2500. TCR beta libraries were prepared by quantitative 5'-RACE with molecular barcodes. Under the source paper's analysis protocol: A new computational method based on a probabilistic model of VDJ rearrangement was used to identify disease-linked TCR variants. TCRdb reworked the public reads: Q25 trimming with fastp, MiXCR clone assembly, productive beta chains retained. Rows are unified per CDR3 protein, each entry keeping the most common DNA and genes. TCRdb, not the original authors, processed these V and J calls. Here the sample has some 700,000 distinct CDR3 sequences; about 20% occur a single time. Of the sample, around a fifth falls within the top ten clones. Unmatched junction bases come to 2, with V trimmed by 8 bases and J by 2 bases. Its CDR3 holds 12 amino acids, cysteine through phenylalanine. Just the 36-base CDR3 DNA is kept, in frame starting at base 1. Taken from the germline V gene, the CDR1 and CDR2 loops are MNHEY and SVGAGI.

The source material was blood, either unsorted or a sorted T cell fraction (not recorded which). The TCR sequence derives from a male donor with ankylosing spondylitis. The V and J segments used are TRBV6-5 and TRBJ1-1; 7 central bases correspond to TRBD1. This receptor has the CDR3 CASYRGNTEAFF. The DNA sequence is TGTGCCAGCTACAGGGGTAACACTGAAGCTTTCTTT.